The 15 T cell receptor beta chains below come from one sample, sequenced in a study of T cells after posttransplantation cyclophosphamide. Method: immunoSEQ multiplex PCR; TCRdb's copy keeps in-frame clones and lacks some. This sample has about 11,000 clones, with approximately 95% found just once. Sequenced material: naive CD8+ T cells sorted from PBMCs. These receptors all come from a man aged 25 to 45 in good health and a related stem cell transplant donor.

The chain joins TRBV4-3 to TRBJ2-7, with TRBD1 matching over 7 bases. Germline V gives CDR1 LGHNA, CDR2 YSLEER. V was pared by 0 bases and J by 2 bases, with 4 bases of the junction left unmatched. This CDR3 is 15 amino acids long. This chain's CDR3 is CASSQDPGQAYEQYF. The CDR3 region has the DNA TGCGCCAGCAGCCAAGATCCCGGACAGGCCTACGAGCAGTACTTC.

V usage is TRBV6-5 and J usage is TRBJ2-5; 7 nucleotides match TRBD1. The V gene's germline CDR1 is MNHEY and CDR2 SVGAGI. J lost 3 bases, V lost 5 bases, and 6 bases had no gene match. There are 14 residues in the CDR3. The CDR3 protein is CASSKMTGKETQYF. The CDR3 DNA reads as TGTGCCAGCAGTAAGATGACAGGGAAAGAGACCCAGTACTTC.

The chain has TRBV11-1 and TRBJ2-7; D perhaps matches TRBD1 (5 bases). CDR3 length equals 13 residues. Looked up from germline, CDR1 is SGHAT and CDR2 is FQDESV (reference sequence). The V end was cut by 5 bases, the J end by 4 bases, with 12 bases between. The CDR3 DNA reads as TGTGCCAGCAGCCCACTGGACACGTACGAGCAGTACTTC. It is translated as CASSPLDTYEQYF.

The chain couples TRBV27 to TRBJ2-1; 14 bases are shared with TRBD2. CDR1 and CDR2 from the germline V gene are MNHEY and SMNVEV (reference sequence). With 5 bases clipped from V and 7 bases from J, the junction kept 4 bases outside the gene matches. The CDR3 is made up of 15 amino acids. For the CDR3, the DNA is TGTGCCAGCAGTGTCGGGACTAGCGGGGGTAATGAGCAGTTCTTC. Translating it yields CASSVGTSGGNEQFF.

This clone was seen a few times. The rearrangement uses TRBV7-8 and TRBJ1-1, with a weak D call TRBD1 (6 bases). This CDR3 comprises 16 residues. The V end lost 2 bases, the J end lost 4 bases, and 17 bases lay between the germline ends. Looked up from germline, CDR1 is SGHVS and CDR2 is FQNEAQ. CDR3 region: CASSLLAGASGTEAFF. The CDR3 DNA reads TGTGCCAGCAGCTTACTCGCAGGGGCGTCTGGCACTGAAGCTTTCTTT.

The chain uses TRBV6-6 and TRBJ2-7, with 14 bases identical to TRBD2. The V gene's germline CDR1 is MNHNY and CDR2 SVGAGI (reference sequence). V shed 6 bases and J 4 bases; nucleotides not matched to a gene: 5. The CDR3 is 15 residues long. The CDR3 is CASSPGTSGGYEQYF. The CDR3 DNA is TGTGCCAGCAGCCCCGGGACTAGCGGGGGTTACGAGCAGTACTTC.

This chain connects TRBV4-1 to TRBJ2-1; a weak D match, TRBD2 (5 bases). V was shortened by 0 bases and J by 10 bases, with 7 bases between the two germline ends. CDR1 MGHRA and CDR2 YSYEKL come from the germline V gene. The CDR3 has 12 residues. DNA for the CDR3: TGCGCCAGCAGCCAAGATGGGAGAGAGCAGTTCTTC. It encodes CASSQDGREQFF.

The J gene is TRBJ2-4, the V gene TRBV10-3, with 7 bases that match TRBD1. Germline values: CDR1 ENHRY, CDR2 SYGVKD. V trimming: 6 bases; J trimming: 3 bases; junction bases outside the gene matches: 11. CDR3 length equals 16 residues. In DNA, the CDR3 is TGTGCCATCAGCCCAACAGGGGAACCCTACAAAAACATTCAGTACTTC. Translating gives CAISPTGEPYKNIQYF.

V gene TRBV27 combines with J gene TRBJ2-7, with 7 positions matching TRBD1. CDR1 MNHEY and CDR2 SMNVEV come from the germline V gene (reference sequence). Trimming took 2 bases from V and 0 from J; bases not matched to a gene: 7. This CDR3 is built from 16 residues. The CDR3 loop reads CASSLKGQWSSYEQYF. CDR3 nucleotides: TGTGCCAGCAGTTTAAAGGGACAGTGGAGCTCCTACGAGCAGTACTTC.

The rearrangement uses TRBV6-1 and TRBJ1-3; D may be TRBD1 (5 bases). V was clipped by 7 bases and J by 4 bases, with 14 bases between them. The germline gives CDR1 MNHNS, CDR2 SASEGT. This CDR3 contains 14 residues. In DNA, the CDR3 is TGTGCCAGCAATTATATAGGGGCCGGAAACACCATATATTTT. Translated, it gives CASNYIGAGNTIYF.

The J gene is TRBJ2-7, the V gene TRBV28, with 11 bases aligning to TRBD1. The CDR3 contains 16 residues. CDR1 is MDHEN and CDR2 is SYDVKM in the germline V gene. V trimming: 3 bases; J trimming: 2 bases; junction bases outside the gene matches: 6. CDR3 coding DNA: TGTGCCAGCAGTTTCGCCCGGGACAGGGGGGCCTACGAGCAGTACTTC. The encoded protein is CASSFARDRGAYEQYF. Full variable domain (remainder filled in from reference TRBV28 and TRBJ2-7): DVKVTQSSRYLVKRTGEKVFLECVQDMDHENMFWYRQDPGLGLRLIYFSYDVKMKEKGDIPEGYSVSREKKERFSLILESASTNQTSMYLCASSFARDRGAYEQYFGPGTRLTVT.

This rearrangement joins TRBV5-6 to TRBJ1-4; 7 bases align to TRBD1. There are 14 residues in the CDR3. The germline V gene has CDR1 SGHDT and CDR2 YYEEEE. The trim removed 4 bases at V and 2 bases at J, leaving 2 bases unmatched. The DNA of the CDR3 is TGTGCCAGCAGCCCGACAGGGACTAATGAAAAACTGTTTTTT. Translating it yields CASSPTGTNEKLFF.

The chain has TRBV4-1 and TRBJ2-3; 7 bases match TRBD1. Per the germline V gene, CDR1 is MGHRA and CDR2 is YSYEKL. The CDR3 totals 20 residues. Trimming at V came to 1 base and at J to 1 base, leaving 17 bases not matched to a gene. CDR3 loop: CASSQVLNSRQGGGTDTQYF. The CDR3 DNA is TGCGCCAGCAGCCAAGTGCTTAATAGTCGACAGGGCGGCGGCACAGATACGCAGTATTTT.

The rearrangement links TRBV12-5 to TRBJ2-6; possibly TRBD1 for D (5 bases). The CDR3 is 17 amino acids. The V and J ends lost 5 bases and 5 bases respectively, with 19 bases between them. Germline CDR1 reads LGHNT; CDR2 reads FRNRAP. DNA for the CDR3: TGTGCTAGTGGTACTAAGGCAGGACAAAGTCGGGCCAACGTCCTGACTTTC. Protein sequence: CASGTKAGQSRANVLTF.

The CDR3 loop reads CASSSAGQEQYF. Here the CDR3 DNA reads TGTGCCAGCAGCTCGGCGGGACAGGAGCAGTACTTC. This rearrangement joins TRBV5-6 to TRBJ2-5, with TRBD1 matching over 8 bases. After removal of 3 bases from V and 11 bases from J, the junction contained 6 bases not matched to a gene. This CDR3 is built from 12 residues. Germline assignment: CDR1 SGHDT and CDR2 YYEEEE.